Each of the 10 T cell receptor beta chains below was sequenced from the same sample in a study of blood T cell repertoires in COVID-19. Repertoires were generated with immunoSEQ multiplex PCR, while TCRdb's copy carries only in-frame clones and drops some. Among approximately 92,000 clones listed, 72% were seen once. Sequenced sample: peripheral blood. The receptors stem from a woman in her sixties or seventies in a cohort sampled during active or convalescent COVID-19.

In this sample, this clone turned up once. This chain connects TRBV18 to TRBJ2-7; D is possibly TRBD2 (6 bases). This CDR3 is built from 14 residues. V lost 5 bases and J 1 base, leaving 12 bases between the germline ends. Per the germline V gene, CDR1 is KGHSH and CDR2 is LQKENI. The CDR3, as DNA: TGTGCCAGCTCAACCTCCGGGACTTCCTACGAGCAGTACTTC. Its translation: CASSTSGTSYEQYF.

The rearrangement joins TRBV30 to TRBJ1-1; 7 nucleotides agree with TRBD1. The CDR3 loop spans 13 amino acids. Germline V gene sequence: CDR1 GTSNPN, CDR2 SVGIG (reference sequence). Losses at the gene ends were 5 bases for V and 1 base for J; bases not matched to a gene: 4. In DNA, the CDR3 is TGTGCCTGGGACAGGGCATCGAACACTGAAGCTTTCTTT. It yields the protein CAWDRASNTEAFF.

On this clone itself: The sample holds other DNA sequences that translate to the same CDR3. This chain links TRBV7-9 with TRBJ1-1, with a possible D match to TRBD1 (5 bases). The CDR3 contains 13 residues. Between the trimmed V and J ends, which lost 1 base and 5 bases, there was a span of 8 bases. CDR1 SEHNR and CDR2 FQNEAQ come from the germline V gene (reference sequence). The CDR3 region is CASSLGGRTEAFF. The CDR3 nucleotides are TGTGCCAGCAGCTTAGGGGGGAGGACTGAAGCTTTCTTT.

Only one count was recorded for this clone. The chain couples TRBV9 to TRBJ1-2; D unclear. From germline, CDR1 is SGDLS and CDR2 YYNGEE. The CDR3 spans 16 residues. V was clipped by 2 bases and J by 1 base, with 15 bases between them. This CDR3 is CASSVSRHNLNYGYTF. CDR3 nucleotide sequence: TGTGCCAGCAGCGTCAGCAGGCACAACCTTAACTATGGCTACACCTTC.

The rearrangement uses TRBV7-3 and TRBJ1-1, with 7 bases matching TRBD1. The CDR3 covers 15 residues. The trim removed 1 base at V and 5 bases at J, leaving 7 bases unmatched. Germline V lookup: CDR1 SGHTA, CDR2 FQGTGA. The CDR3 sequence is CASSLIRGARTEAFF. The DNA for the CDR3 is TGTGCCAGCAGCTTAATCAGGGGGGCGAGAACTGAAGCTTTCTTT.

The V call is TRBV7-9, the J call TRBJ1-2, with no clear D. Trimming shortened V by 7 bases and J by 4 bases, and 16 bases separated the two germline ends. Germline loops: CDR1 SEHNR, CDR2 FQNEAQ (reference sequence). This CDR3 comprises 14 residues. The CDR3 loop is CASTIISGIYGYTF. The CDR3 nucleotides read TGTGCCAGCACCATAATCTCCGGGATCTATGGCTACACCTTC.

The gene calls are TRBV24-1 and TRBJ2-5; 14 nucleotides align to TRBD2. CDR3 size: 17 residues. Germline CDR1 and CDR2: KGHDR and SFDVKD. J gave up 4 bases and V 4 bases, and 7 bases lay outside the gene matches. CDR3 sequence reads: CATSDTGLAGALETQYF. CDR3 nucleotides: TGTGCCACCAGTGACACGGGACTAGCGGGGGCTCTAGAGACCCAGTACTTC.

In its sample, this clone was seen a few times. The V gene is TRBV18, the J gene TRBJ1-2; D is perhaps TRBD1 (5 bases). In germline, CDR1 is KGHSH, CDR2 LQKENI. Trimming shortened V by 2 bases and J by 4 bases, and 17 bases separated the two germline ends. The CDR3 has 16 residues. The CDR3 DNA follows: TGTGCCAGCTCACCAGGGGAAGCAGGGACTACCTATGGCTACACCTTC. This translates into CASSPGEAGTTYGYTF.

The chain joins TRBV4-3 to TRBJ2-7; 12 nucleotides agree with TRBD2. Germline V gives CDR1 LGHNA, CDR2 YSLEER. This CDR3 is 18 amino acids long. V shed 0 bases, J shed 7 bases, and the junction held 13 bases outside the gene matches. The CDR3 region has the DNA TGCGCCAGCAGCCAAGACCTGGGCGCTAGCGGGGGGGCCGAGGAGCAGTACTTC. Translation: CASSQDLGASGGAEEQYF.

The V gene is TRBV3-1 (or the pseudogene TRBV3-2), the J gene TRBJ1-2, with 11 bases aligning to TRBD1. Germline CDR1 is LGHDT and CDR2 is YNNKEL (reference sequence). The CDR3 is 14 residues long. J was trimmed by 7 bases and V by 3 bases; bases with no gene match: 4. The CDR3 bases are TGTGCCAGCAGCCAGACGGGACAGGGGGTTGGCTACACCTTC. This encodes CASSQTGQGVGYTF.